The 19 T cell receptor beta chains in this list originate from one sample, sequenced in a study of blood T cells in healthy people across ages (dated by TCRdb to the mid-2010s). The protocol used for the library was 5' RACE. The instrument was an Illumina HiSeq 2500. A second PCR of about 7 to 12 cycles was run with a J-beta primer mix and a sample-barcoded 5' primer. The public sequencing data were trimmed at Q25 with fastp and processed into clonotypes with MiXCR by TCRdb, which kept only in-frame beta chains. For every CDR3 protein sequence, its rows merge into one entry that carries the most common genes and DNA. The sample yields about 1.1 million distinct CDR3 sequences; around two fifths were counted once. The ten largest clones add up to about an eighth of the sample. The sample taken for sequencing was blood. Every receptor here comes from a man between 18 and 29 years old in good health.

The genes are TRBV6-5 and TRBJ1-4; tentative D call: TRBD1 (5 bases). V gave up 6 bases and J gave up 0 bases, with 8 bases separating them. The CDR3 extends over 14 amino acids. CDR1 MNHEY and CDR2 SVGAGI come from the germline V gene. The CDR3 region has the DNA TGTGCCAGCAGGGGGGAGGCAACTAATGAAAAACTGTTTTTT. It translates to CASRGEATNEKLFF.

The chain employs TRBV6-6 and TRBJ2-3; no definite D call. The germline V and J ends were trimmed by 2 bases and 2 bases, with 8 bases remaining between them. Germline loops: CDR1 MNHNY, CDR2 SVGAGI (reference sequence). The CDR3 sequence is 14 residues long. In DNA form, the CDR3 reads TGTGCCAGCAGTTACCTCCTTAACACAGATACGCAGTATTTT. It encodes CASSYLLNTDTQYF.

This clonotype was detected a few times. The V gene is TRBV5-1, the J gene TRBJ1-2, with D unresolved. In germline, CDR1 is SGHRS, CDR2 YFSETQ. This CDR3 comprises 17 residues. V gave up 4 bases and J gave up 4 bases, with 23 bases separating them. CDR3 sequence (DNA): TGCGCCAGCAGCGAGGGTCTGGAATTCGAAGTAGGCTATGGCTACACCTTC. It specifies CASSEGLEFEVGYGYTF.

The chain links TRBV7-2 to TRBJ2-3; TRBD2 matches 7 bases. The CDR3 loop spans 16 amino acids. Germline lookup yields CDR1 SGHTA and CDR2 FQGNSA. Trimming removed 5 bases from V and 2 bases from J; junction bases left unmatched: 10. This CDR3 reads CTSSLMTSSYTDTQYF. In DNA, the CDR3 is TGTACCAGCAGCCTAATGACTAGCTCCTACACAGATACGCAGTATTTT.

The chain carries TRBV27 and TRBJ2-5; 9 bases line up with TRBD2. V shed 8 bases, J shed 2 bases, and the junction held 12 bases outside the gene matches. CDR1 is MNHEY and CDR2 is SMNVEV in the germline V gene (reference sequence). The CDR3 length is 16 residues. In nucleotides, the CDR3 is TGTGCCAGCCTGTCCTCCGGGACTAGCCCGCAAGAGACCCAGTACTTC. Protein sequence: CASLSSGTSPQETQYF.

In its sample, this clonotype was seen a few times. The rearrangement links TRBV27 to TRBJ1-1, with no clear D. This CDR3 has 14 amino acids. Germline V gives CDR1 MNHEY, CDR2 SMNVEV (reference sequence). V lost 5 bases and J 4 bases, leaving 14 bases between the germline ends. CDR3 residues: CASSSGGEATEAFF. In nucleotides, the CDR3 is TGTGCCAGCAGTAGCGGCGGGGAGGCCACTGAAGCTTTCTTT.

Ten or more counts support this clonotype. The chain combines TRBV20-1 with TRBJ2-1; TRBD2 agrees at 12 bases. The germline V gene encodes CDR1 DFQATT and CDR2 SNEGSKA (reference sequence). V was clipped by 6 bases and J by 2 bases; unmatched bases: 5. This CDR3 contains 15 residues. CDR3 nucleotides: TGCAGTGCGGAATCTAGCGGGGGGGCCTACAATGAGCAGTTCTTC. It encodes CSAESSGGAYNEQFF.

This clonotype has just a few counts. The chain carries TRBV6-6 and TRBJ2-1, with D tentatively TRBD2 (6 bases). Germline V lookup: CDR1 MNHNY, CDR2 SVGAGI (reference sequence). Trimming removed 5 bases from V and 2 bases from J, with 16 bases in between. There are 16 residues in the CDR3. As DNA, the CDR3 is TGTGCCAGCAGTCGAAACCGGGACTTCGCCTACAATGAGCAGTTCTTC. As protein: CASSRNRDFAYNEQFF.

The chain employs TRBV20-1 and TRBJ1-6; D is unresolved. V dropped 0 bases and J dropped 7 bases, with 10 bases sitting between them. Per germline, CDR1 DFQATT and CDR2 SNEGSKA (reference sequence). The CDR3 contains 14 residues. This CDR3 is CSARDVGLNSPLHF. The CDR3 nucleotides are TGCAGTGCTAGAGATGTGGGCCTCAATTCACCCCTCCACTTT.

Concerning this clonotype: A read error may explain this, as a much larger clone is one base away. The rearrangement uses TRBV21-1 and TRBJ2-2; the table's D call, TRBD1, was not checked against the DNA. TRBV21-1 is an annotated pseudogene. This CDR3 has 16 amino acids. CDR3 nucleotides: TGTGCCAGCAGCAAAGGGGAAGGGAGTCACACCGGGGAGCTGTTTTTT. Its translation: CASSKGEGSHTGELFF.

V usage is TRBV5-1 and J usage is TRBJ2-3; D not resolved. CDR1 and CDR2 (germline): SGHRS, YFSETQ. V was clipped by 2 bases and J by 3 bases, with 16 bases between them. The CDR3 spans 16 residues. The CDR3 is CASSFTHSEPTDTQYF. CDR3 DNA: TGCGCCAGCAGCTTTACTCACAGCGAGCCGACAGATACGCAGTATTTT.

The genes are TRBV14 and TRBJ1-1, with a weak D call TRBD1 (5 bases). The CDR3 length is 13 residues. Germline assignment: CDR1 SGHDN and CDR2 FVKESK. With 4 bases removed from V and 11 bases from J, the gap between germline ends came to 17 bases. The CDR3 loop reads CASSPASQVHAFF. CDR3 nucleotides: TGTGCCAGCAGCCCCGCCTCACAGGTTCATGCTTTCTTT.

In this sample, this clonotype turned up once. A much larger clonotype is one base distant, so this may be a read error. The V gene is TRBV6-2 or TRBV6-3, the J gene TRBJ2-1; D gene uncertain. The CDR3 consists of 13 residues. Germline values: CDR1 MNHEY, CDR2 SVGEGT. The CDR3 loop is CANSYLSYNEQFF. Written as DNA, the CDR3 is TGTGCCAACAGTTACCTCTCATACAATGAGCAGTTCTTC.

This clonotype was counted only a few times. The rearrangement uses TRBV18 and TRBJ2-7; 7 nucleotides match TRBD1. With 1 base clipped from V and 0 bases from J, the junction kept 3 bases outside the gene matches. The V gene's germline CDR1 is KGHSH and CDR2 LQKENI. The CDR3 is 15 amino acids. CDR3 loop: CASSPQGDSSYEQYF. The CDR3 DNA sequence: TGTGCCAGCTCACCACAAGGGGACAGCTCCTACGAGCAGTACTTC.

The rearrangement joins TRBV5-1 to TRBJ2-4; 9 bases match TRBD1. TRBJ2-7 matches the DNA end more closely, so the J call is doubtful. CDR1 SGHRS and CDR2 YFSETQ come from the germline V gene. This CDR3 region has 13 residues. CDR3 in amino acids: CASSRTGDYEQYF. CDR3 nucleotide sequence: TGCGCCAGCAGCAGGACAGGGGACTACGAGCAGTACTTC.

The chain carries TRBV7-9 and TRBJ1-1; 9 nucleotides agree with TRBD1. CDR1 is SEHNR, CDR2 FQNEAQ, per germline (reference sequence). The CDR3 spans 16 residues. V shed 5 bases and J 0 bases; nucleotides not matched to a gene: 7. The CDR3 loop is CASSTPTGGVNTEAFF. Written as DNA, the CDR3 is TGTGCCAGCAGCACACCGACAGGGGGTGTGAACACTGAAGCTTTCTTT. The full variable domain, completed using reference TRBV7-9 and TRBJ1-1, is DTGVSQNPRHKITKRGQNVTFRCDPISEHNRLYWYRQTLGQGPEFLTYFQNEAQLEKSRLLSDRFSAERPKGSFSTLEIQRTEQGDSAMYLCASSTPTGGVNTEAFFGQGTRLTVV.

Ten or more counts support this clonotype. The gene calls are TRBV5-1 and TRBJ2-3, with D perhaps TRBD1 (6 bases). With 5 bases removed from V and 0 bases from J, the gap between germline ends came to 16 bases. The germline V gene has CDR1 SGHRS and CDR2 YFSETQ. The CDR3 has 16 amino acids. The CDR3 region has the DNA TGCGCCAGCAGTCTGGCTGGGGGCCCCAGCACAGATACGCAGTATTTT. Translated, it gives CASSLAGGPSTDTQYF.

This clonotype was seen more than once but under ten times. The chain recombines TRBV12-3 or TRBV12-4 with TRBJ1-2, with TRBD1 identical over 7 bases. The V and J ends lost 7 bases and 8 bases, in that order; junction bases with no gene match: 7. The CDR3 has 12 amino acids. This CDR3 is CASTYRGKGYTF. The CDR3 DNA is TGTGCCAGCACCTACAGGGGCAAGGGCTACACCTTC.

V gene TRBV4-2 combines with J gene TRBJ1-1; D gene ambiguous. This CDR3 contains 15 residues. The ends were cut back, 0 bases at V and 0 bases at J, with 8 bases in the middle. CDR1 is LGHNA, CDR2 YNFKEQ, per germline. The CDR3 is CASSQDLSLNTEAFF. Here the CDR3 DNA reads TGTGCCAGCAGCCAAGATTTAAGTTTGAACACTGAAGCTTTCTTT.